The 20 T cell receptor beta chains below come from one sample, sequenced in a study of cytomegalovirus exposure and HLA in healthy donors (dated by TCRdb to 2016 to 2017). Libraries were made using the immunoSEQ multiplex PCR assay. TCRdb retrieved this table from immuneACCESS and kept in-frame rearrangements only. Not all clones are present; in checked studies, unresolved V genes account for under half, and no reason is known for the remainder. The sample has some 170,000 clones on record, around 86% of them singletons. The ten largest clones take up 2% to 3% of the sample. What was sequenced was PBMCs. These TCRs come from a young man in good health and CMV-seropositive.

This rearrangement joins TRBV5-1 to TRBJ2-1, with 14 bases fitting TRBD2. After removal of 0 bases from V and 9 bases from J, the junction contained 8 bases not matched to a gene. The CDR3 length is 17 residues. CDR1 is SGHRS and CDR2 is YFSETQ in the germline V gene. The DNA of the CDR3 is TGCGCCAGCAGCTTGGAGGCGGGACTAGCGGGAGTTGGTGAGCAGTTCTTC. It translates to CASSLEAGLAGVGEQFF.

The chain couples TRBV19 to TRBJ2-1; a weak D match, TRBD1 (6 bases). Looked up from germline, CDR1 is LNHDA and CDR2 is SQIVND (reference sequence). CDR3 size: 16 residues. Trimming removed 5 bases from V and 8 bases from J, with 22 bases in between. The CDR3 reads CASSPPDSSGFDEQFF. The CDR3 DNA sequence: TGTGCCAGTAGTCCCCCGGACAGTTCGGGCTTCGATGAGCAGTTCTTC.

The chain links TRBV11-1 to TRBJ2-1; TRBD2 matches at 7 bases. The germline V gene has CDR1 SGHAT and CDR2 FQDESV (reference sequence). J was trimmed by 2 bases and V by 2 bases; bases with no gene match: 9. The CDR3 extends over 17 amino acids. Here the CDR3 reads CASSLFRGVAAYNEQFF. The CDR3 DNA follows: TGTGCCAGCAGCTTATTTCGGGGGGTAGCTGCCTACAATGAGCAGTTCTTC. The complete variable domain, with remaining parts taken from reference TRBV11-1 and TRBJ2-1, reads EAEVAQSPRYKITEKSQAVAFWCDPISGHATLYWYRQILGQGPELLVQFQDESVVDDSQLPKDRFSAERLKGVDSTLKIQPAELGDSAMYLCASSLFRGVAAYNEQFFGPGTRLTVL.

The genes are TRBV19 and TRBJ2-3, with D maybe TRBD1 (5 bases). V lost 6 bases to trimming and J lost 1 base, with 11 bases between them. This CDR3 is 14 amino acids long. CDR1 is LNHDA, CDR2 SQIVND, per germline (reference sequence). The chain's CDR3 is CASSVEGGTDTQYF. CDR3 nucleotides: TGTGCCAGTAGCGTCGAAGGGGGCACAGATACGCAGTATTTT.

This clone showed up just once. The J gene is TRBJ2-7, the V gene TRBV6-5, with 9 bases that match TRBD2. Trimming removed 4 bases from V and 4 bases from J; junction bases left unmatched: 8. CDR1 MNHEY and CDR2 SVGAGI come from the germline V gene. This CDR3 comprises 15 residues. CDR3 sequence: CASSSPGTSSYEQYF. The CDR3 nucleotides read TGTGCCAGCAGTTCCCCTGGGACTAGCAGTTACGAGCAGTACTTC.

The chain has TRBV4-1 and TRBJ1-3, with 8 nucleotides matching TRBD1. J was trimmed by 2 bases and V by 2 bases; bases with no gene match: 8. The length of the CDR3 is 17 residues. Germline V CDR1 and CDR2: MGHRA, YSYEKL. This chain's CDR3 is CASSQSRGQATGNTIYF. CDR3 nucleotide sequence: TGCGCCAGCAGCCAATCCAGGGGGCAAGCGACTGGAAACACCATATATTTT.

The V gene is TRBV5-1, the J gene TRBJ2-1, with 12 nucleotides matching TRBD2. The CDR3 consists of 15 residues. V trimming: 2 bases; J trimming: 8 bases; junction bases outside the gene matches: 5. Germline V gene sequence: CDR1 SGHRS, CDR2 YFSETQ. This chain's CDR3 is CASSFVLAGGDEQFF. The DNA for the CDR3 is TGCGCCAGCAGCTTTGTACTAGCGGGAGGAGATGAGCAGTTCTTC.

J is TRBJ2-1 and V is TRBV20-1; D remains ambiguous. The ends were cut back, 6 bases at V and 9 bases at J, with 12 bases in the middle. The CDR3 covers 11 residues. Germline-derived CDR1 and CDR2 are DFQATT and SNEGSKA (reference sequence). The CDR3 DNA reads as TGCAGTGCCCGGCGGCCGGGTGAGCAGTTCTTC. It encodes CSARRPGEQFF.

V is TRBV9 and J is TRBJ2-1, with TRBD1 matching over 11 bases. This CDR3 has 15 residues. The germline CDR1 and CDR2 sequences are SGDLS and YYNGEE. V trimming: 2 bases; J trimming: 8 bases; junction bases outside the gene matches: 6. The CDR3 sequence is CASSVFGQGADEQFF. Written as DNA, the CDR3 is TGTGCCAGCAGCGTGTTTGGACAGGGGGCAGATGAGCAGTTCTTC. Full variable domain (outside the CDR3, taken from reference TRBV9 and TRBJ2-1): DSGVTQTPKHLITATGQRVTLRCSPRSGDLSVYWYQQSLDQGLQFLIQYYNGEERAKGNILERFSAQQFPDLHSELNLSSLELGDSALYFCASSVFGQGADEQFFGPGTRLTVL.

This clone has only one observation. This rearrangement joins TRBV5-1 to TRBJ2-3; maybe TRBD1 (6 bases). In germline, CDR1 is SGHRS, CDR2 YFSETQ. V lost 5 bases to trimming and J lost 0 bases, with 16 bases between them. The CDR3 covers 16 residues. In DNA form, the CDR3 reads TGCGCCAGCAGGGTCTCAGGGGCCCCTAGCACAGATACGCAGTATTTT. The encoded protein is CASRVSGAPSTDTQYF.

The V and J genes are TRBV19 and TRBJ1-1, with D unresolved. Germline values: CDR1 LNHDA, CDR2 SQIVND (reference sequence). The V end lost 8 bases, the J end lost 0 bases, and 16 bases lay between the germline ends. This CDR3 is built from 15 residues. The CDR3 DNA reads TGTGCCAGTTTCGAAAATTACTTCATGAACACTGAAGCTTTCTTT. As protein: CASFENYFMNTEAFF.

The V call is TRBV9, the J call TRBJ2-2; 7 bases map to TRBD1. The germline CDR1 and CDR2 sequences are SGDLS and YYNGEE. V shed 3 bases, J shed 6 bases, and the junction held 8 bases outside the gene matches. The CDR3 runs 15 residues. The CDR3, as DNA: TGTGCCAGCAGCGGCGCTTACAGGGGTCCCGGGGAGCTGTTTTTT. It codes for CASSGAYRGPGELFF. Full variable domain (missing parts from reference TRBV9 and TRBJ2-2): DSGVTQTPKHLITATGQRVTLRCSPRSGDLSVYWYQQSLDQGLQFLIQYYNGEERAKGNILERFSAQQFPDLHSELNLSSLELGDSALYFCASSGAYRGPGELFFGEGSRLTVL.

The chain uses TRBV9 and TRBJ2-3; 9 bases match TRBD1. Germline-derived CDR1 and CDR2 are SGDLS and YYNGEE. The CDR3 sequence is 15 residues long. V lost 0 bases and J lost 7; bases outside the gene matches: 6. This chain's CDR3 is CASSVGGQGGYTQYF. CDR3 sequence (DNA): TGTGCCAGCAGCGTAGGGGGACAGGGTGGGTATACGCAGTATTTT. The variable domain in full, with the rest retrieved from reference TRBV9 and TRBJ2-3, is DSGVTQTPKHLITATGQRVTLRCSPRSGDLSVYWYQQSLDQGLQFLIQYYNGEERAKGNILERFSAQQFPDLHSELNLSSLELGDSALYFCASSVGGQGGYTQYFGPGTRLTVL.

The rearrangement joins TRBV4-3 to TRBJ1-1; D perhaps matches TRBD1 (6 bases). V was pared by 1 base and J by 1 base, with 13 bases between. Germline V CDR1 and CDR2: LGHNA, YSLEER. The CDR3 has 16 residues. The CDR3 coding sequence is TGCGCCAGCAGCCAAGCCATGACCAGGGGGAACACTGAAGCTTTCTTT. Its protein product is CASSQAMTRGNTEAFF.

This CDR3 reads CASSGRVGDNEQFF. The DNA for the CDR3 is TGTGCCAGCAGCGGCAGGGTAGGGGACAATGAGCAGTTCTTC. V gene TRBV11-3 combines with J gene TRBJ2-1; D is possibly TRBD1 (5 bases). Germline CDR1 is SGHNT and CDR2 is YENEEA. Deletions cut 5 bases from V and 5 bases from J, with 13 bases between. This CDR3 comprises 14 residues.

The CDR3, as DNA: TGTGCCAGCAGCTTGGAAGGCGGGTTTGAGCAGTTCTTC. Translated: CASSLEGGFEQFF. The chain is built from TRBV5-5 and TRBJ2-1; the D gene is possibly TRBD2 (5 bases). This CDR3 spans 13 amino acids. V dropped 0 bases and J dropped 9 bases, with 10 bases sitting between them. Germline V gives CDR1 SGHKS, CDR2 YYEKEE (reference sequence). Looking up the rest from reference TRBV5-5 and TRBJ2-1 gives the full variable domain: DAGVTQSPTHLIKTRGQQVTLRCSPISGHKSVSWYQQVLGQGPQFIFQYYEKEERGRGNFPDRFSARQFPNYSSELNVNALLLGDSALYLCASSLEGGFEQFFGPGTRLTVL.

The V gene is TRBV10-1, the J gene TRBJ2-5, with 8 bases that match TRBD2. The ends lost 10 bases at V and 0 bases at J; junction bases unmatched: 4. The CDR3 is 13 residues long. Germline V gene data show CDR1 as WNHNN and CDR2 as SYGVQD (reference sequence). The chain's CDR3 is CATLLADQETQYF. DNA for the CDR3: TGCGCCACCCTACTAGCGGACCAAGAGACCCAGTACTTC.

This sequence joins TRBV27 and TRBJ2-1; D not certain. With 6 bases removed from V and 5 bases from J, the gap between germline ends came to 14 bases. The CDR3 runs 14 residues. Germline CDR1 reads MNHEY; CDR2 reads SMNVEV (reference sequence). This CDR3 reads CASRHIYRDNEQFF. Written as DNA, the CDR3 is TGTGCCAGCAGACACATCTACCGGGACAATGAGCAGTTCTTC.

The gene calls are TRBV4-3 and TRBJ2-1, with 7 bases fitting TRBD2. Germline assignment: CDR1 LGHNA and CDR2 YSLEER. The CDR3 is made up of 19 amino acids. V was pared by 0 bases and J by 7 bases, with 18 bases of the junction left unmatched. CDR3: CASSQESLLGEGPRNEQFF. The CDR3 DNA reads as TGCGCCAGCAGCCAAGAATCCCTCTTGGGGGAGGGCCCTAGGAATGAGCAGTTCTTC.

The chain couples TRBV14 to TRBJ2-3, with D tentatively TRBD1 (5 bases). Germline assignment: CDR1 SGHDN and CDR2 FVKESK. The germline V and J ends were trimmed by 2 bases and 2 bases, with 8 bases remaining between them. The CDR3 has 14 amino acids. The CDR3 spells CASSQNRHTDTQYF. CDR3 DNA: TGTGCCAGCAGCCAAAACAGGCACACAGATACGCAGTATTTT.